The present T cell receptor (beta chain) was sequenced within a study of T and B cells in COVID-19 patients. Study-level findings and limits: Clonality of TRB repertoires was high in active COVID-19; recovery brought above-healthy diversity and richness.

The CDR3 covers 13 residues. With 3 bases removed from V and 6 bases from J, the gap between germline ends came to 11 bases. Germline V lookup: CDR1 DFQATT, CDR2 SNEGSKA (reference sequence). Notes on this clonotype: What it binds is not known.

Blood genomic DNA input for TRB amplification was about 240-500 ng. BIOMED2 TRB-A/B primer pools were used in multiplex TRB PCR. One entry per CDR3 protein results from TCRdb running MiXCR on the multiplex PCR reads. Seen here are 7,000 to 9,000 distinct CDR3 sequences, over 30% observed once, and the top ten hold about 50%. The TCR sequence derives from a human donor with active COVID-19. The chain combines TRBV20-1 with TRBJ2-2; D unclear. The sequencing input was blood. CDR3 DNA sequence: TGCAGTGCTAGGTCGACCGGACCCGGGGAGCTGTTTTTT. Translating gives CSARSTGPGELFF.